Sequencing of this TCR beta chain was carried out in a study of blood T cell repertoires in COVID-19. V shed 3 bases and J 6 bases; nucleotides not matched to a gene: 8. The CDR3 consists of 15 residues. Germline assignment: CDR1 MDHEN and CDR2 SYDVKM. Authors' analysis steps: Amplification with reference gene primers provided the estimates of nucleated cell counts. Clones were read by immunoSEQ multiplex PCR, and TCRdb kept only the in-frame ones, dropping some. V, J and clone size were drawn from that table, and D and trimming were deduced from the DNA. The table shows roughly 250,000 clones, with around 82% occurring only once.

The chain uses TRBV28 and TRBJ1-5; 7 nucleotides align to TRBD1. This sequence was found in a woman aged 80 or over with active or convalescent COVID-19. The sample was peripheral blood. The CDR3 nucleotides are TGTGCCAGCAGTTTCGCCACAGGGGCGGTTCAGCCCCAGCATTTT. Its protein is CASSFATGAVQPQHF.